This record looks at one T cell receptor (beta chain) sequence and its context. This clone has just one count. The antigen it recognizes is unknown. The input lacks base qualities; no much larger clone sits a single base away. The immunoSEQ Assay, a bias-controlled multiplex PCR, was used to amplify TCRbeta CDR3 regions from genomic DNA. The authors processed their data as follows. The number of nucleated cells in each sample was estimated from the amplification of reference gene primers within the assay. Sequence reads were collapsed and filtered to measure the absolute abundance of every unique TCRbeta CDR3 rearrangement. For each sample, productive Simpson clonality was calculated as the square root of Simpson's diversity index over productive rearrangements. The source is immuneACCESS, and TCRdb retained only in-frame sequences with V and J called. Part of the clones is not carried over; for the studies checked, unresolved V genes explain less than half of this, and the remainder is unexplained. Clonal size and the V and J genes are those of that table, whereas D and trimming came from the DNA. The sample table records approximately 240,000 clones; roughly nine tenths of these occur just once. The ten largest clones capture 3.1% of the sample.

The V end loses 2 bases and the J end loses 2 bases, and a stretch of 13 bases separates them. Inclusive of the bounding cysteine and phenylalanine, the CDR3 is 16 residues long. CDR3 DNA is the only sequence kept; it has 48 bases, read in frame from the first base. CDR1 and CDR2, looked up from the germline V gene, are KGHSH and LQKENI. Enrolling through a virtual design, the prospective study's participants ranged in age from about 18 to 89 years and lived across 24 United States geographic areas. To assign participants to cohorts, the prospective study relied on clinical history that participants themselves reported in a screening survey and a study questionnaire. In the prospective study, whole blood, serum and a nasopharyngeal or oropharyngeal swab were collected from each participant by mobile phlebotomists. Additional blood draws and questionnaires over an approximately two-month period could optionally be provided by prospective study participants. Blood samples from the prospective study were shipped frozen or at room temperature prior to DNA extraction.

The sample is drawn from a study of blood T cell repertoires in COVID-19 (dated by TCRdb to the early 2020s). Looking at the study overall: Recovered participants in ImmuneRACE Cohort 3 were defined by two consecutive negative NP/OP PCR tests, clearance by a healthcare professional, or resolution of symptoms. Samples from collaborators originated in the United States, Italy and Spain and spanned both the acute and convalescent phases of COVID-19. The prospective study material was composed of cDNA or gDNA derived from T cells, B-cell-depleted T cells, or PBMCs. Subjects who had been exposed to COVID-19, were actively infected with it, or had recovered from it provided the deeply sampled blood TCRbeta repertoires that made up the dataset. The repertoires were made available in a free public database intended to serve as a resource for research on the immune response to SARS-CoV-2. Samples came from the ongoing ImmuneRACE study (first 160 participants) plus 1,254 subjects from 6 global collaborators. A de-identified subject ID, COVID-19 status, age in years and sex were almost always included in the sample metadata. Where available, HLA class I and class II types were taken from metadata supplied by the sample provider and were not determined by assay-based typing.

General findings and caveats noted by the study authors: The quantity of clinical and demographic metadata differed by source and by participant and was supplied without curation.

Sequenced sample: PBMCs or T cells enriched from blood (not recorded which). The sequence was obtained from a woman in her forties or fifties in a cohort exposed to, infected with or recovered from COVID-19 (not recorded which). Here the chain combines TRBV18 and TRBJ2-1, with the D gene too uncertain to name. At the DNA level, the sequence is TGTGCCAGCTCACCATCGATCTGGCATCCCTACAATGAGCAGTTCTTC. It encodes CASSPSIWHPYNEQFF.